Listed below are T cell receptor beta chains from one sample, sequenced in a study of blood T cells in healthy people across ages. A single record per CDR3 protein comes from TCRdb applying MiXCR to the 5' RACE reads. This sample has 1.2 million to 1.5 million distinct CDR3 sequences, with around 42% found just once. Sequencing was performed on blood. The receptors derive from a woman younger than 35 in good health. Each CDR3 is given with its conserved first and last residue. Fields, in order: CDR3 protein, CDR3 DNA, D gene, J gene, clone size, V gene. A D gene is named only where the DNA matches it firmly. Only part of the rows carry a size: once, few, many, or a class if the clone is expanded.

cdr3_aa: CASSFRDRVYEQYF
cdr3_nt: TGTGCCAGCAGCTTTAGGGACAGGGTCTACGAGCAGTACTTC
d_call: TRBD1
j_call: TRBJ2-7
clone_size: many
v_call: TRBV7-9

cdr3_aa: CASSSTAAVSTDTQYF
cdr3_nt: TGTGCCAGCAGCTCTACAGCGGCGGTTAGCACAGATACGCAGTATTTT
d_call: .
j_call: TRBJ2-3
clone_size: once
v_call: TRBV7-8

cdr3_aa: CASSLVENDYEQYF
cdr3_nt: TGTGCCAGCAGCTTAGTAGAGAATGACTACGAGCAGTACTTC
d_call: .
j_call: TRBJ2-7
clone_size: few
v_call: TRBV7-9

cdr3_aa: CASSPRQGDNSPLHF
cdr3_nt: TGTGCCAGCAGTCCCAGACAGGGGGATAATTCACCCCTCCACTTT
d_call: TRBD1
j_call: TRBJ1-6
clone_size: few
v_call: TRBV12-3/TRBV12-4

cdr3_aa: CASSESATGELFF
cdr3_nt: TGCGCCAGCAGTGAGTCGGCCACCGGGGAGCTGTTTTTT
d_call: .
j_call: TRBJ2-2
clone_size: .
v_call: TRBV10-1

cdr3_aa: CSGLQGDYGYTF
cdr3_nt: TGCAGCGGCCTTCAGGGGGACTATGGCTACACCTTC
d_call: TRBD1
j_call: TRBJ1-2
clone_size: few
v_call: TRBV29-1

cdr3_aa: CASSDPGGLLYNEQFF
cdr3_nt: TGCGCCAGCAGTGATCCGGGAGGGCTACTCTACAATGAGCAGTTCTTC
d_call: TRBD2
j_call: TRBJ2-1
clone_size: .
v_call: TRBV10-2

cdr3_aa: CASSYSTQADSSTDTQYF
cdr3_nt: TGTGCCAGCAGTTACTCCACCCAGGCGGATTCTAGCACAGATACGCAGTATTTT
d_call: .
j_call: TRBJ2-3
clone_size: .
v_call: TRBV6-2/TRBV6-3

cdr3_aa: CSARRQPSTDTQYF
cdr3_nt: TGCAGTGCTAGAAGGCAGCCGAGCACAGATACGCAGTATTTT
d_call: .
j_call: TRBJ2-3
clone_size: .
v_call: TRBV20-1

cdr3_aa: CASSSRGLEQYF
cdr3_nt: TGTGCCAGCAGCTCGCGGGGGCTTGAGCAGTACTTC
d_call: .
j_call: TRBJ2-5
clone_size: .
v_call: TRBV7-2

cdr3_aa: CASSVVIHGRVREQYF
cdr3_nt: TGTGCCAGCAGCGTAGTGATTCACGGCCGGGTCCGGGAGCAGTACTTC
d_call: .
j_call: TRBJ2-5
clone_size: .
v_call: TRBV9

cdr3_aa: CASSPTLGDRGDEGEKLFF
cdr3_nt: TGTGCCAGCAGCCCAACACTCGGGGACAGGGGAGACGAAGGTGAAAAACTGTTTTTT
d_call: TRBD1
j_call: TRBJ1-4
clone_size: .
v_call: TRBV11-2

cdr3_aa: CSVQWETQYF
cdr3_nt: TGCAGCGTCCAGTGGGAGACCCAGTACTTC
d_call: .
j_call: TRBJ2-5
clone_size: .
v_call: TRBV29-1

cdr3_aa: CASSYFPSGRGLFYEQYF
cdr3_nt: TGTGCCAGCAGTTACTTCCCTAGCGGGAGGGGACTTTTCTACGAGCAGTACTTC
d_call: TRBD2
j_call: TRBJ2-7
clone_size: .
v_call: TRBV6-5

cdr3_aa: CSVEAPTGPTYEQYF
cdr3_nt: TGCAGCGTTGAAGCTCCGACAGGGCCAACCTACGAGCAGTACTTC
d_call: TRBD1
j_call: TRBJ2-7
clone_size: few
v_call: TRBV29-1

cdr3_aa: CASSVVGGDGYTF
cdr3_nt: TGTGCCAGCAGCGTAGTAGGGGGCGATGGCTACACCTTC
d_call: TRBD1
j_call: TRBJ1-2
clone_size: few
v_call: TRBV9

cdr3_aa: CASSQVGLNSYEQYF
cdr3_nt: TGCGCCAGCAGCCAAGTGGGACTCAACTCATACGAGCAGTACTTC
d_call: .
j_call: TRBJ2-7
clone_size: many
v_call: TRBV4-1

cdr3_aa: CASSPSRGGLETQYF
cdr3_nt: TGTGCCAGCTCACCATCGCGAGGGGGCCTAGAGACCCAGTACTTC
d_call: TRBD1
j_call: TRBJ2-5
clone_size: few
v_call: TRBV18

cdr3_aa: CSADGFRTNPYEQYF
cdr3_nt: TGCAGTGCTGACGGATTCAGGACGAATCCCTACGAGCAGTACTTC
d_call: .
j_call: TRBJ2-7
clone_size: .
v_call: TRBV20-1

cdr3_aa: CASSPPGQEKLFF
cdr3_nt: TGTGCCAGCAGTCCTCCGGGACAGGAAAAACTGTTTTTT
d_call: TRBD1
j_call: TRBJ1-4
clone_size: few
v_call: TRBV28

cdr3_aa: CASNGLGSYNEQYF
cdr3_nt: TGTGCCAGCAACGGGCTGGGCTCCTACAATGAGCAGTACTTC
d_call: .
j_call: TRBJ2-7
clone_size: few
v_call: TRBV6-1

cdr3_aa: CASSLRGSYNSPLHF
cdr3_nt: TGTGCCAGCAGCTTGAGGGGTTCCTATAATTCACCCCTCCACTTT
d_call: .
j_call: TRBJ1-6
clone_size: .
v_call: TRBV7-2

cdr3_aa: CASSSGTSSNYEQYF
cdr3_nt: TGTGCCAGCAGTTCCGGGACTAGCAGTAACTACGAGCAGTACTTC
d_call: TRBD2
j_call: TRBJ2-7
clone_size: .
v_call: TRBV27

cdr3_aa: CASSPWGGGGTEAFF
cdr3_nt: TGTGCCAGCAGCCCATGGGGGGGTGGGGGCACTGAAGCTTTCTTT
d_call: .
j_call: TRBJ1-1
clone_size: .
v_call: TRBV7-3

cdr3_aa: CASQSGPLRDYEQYF
cdr3_nt: TGTGCCAGCCAAAGTGGGCCCCTAAGAGATTACGAGCAGTACTTC
d_call: .
j_call: TRBJ2-7
clone_size: .
v_call: TRBV6-5

cdr3_aa: CASSLGASGNQETQFF
cdr3_nt: TGTGCCAGCAGCTTGGGGGCTAGCGGAAACCAAGAGACCCAGTTCTTC
d_call: TRBD2
j_call: TRBJ2-1
clone_size: .
v_call: TRBV5-5

cdr3_aa: CASSYLPGEWEWTDTQYF
cdr3_nt: TGTGCCAGCAGCTACCTCCCAGGGGAGTGGGAGTGGACAGATACGCAGTATTTT
d_call: .
j_call: TRBJ2-3
clone_size: few
v_call: TRBV7-9

cdr3_aa: CASSQDPGTSAETQYF
cdr3_nt: TGTGCCAGCAGCCAAGATCCCGGGACTAGCGCAGAGACCCAGTACTTC
d_call: TRBD2
j_call: TRBJ2-5
clone_size: once
v_call: TRBV4-2

cdr3_aa: CSARPWDSYEQYF
cdr3_nt: TGCAGTGCTAGGCCATGGGACAGCTACGAGCAGTACTTC
d_call: TRBD1
j_call: TRBJ2-7
clone_size: .
v_call: TRBV20-1

cdr3_aa: CSVEPSGGTSYNEQYF
cdr3_nt: TGCAGCGTTGAGCCTAGCGGGGGGACCTCCTACAATGAGCAGTACTTC
d_call: TRBD2
j_call: TRBJ2-7
clone_size: few
v_call: TRBV29-1

cdr3_aa: CASSTGGLDYGYTF
cdr3_nt: TGTGCCAGCAGCACCGGGGGGCTGGACTATGGCTACACCTTC
d_call: .
j_call: TRBJ1-2
clone_size: .
v_call: TRBV9

cdr3_aa: CSVDLPSGSDSEQYF
cdr3_nt: TGCAGCGTTGATCTCCCTAGCGGGAGTGACAGTGAGCAGTACTTC
d_call: TRBD2
j_call: TRBJ2-7
clone_size: .
v_call: TRBV29-1

cdr3_aa: CASSQVFGITMNTEAFF
cdr3_nt: TGCGCCAGCAGCCAAGTTTTCGGGATAACCATGAACACTGAAGCTTTCTTT
d_call: .
j_call: TRBJ1-1
clone_size: few
v_call: TRBV4-1

cdr3_aa: CAGSQDFGRVLEQYF
cdr3_nt: TGTGCCGGCAGCCAAGATTTTGGCAGAGTGTTGGAGCAGTACTTC
d_call: .
j_call: TRBJ2-7
clone_size: .
v_call: TRBV3-1

cdr3_aa: CARFQEGGSLTDTQYF
cdr3_nt: TGTGCCAGATTTCAGGAGGGCGGGAGTTTGACAGATACGCAGTATTTT
d_call: TRBD2
j_call: TRBJ2-3
clone_size: few
v_call: TRBV7-9

cdr3_aa: CASSSRTVGTDTQYF
cdr3_nt: TGCGCCAGCAGCTCGAGAACGGTGGGGACAGATACGCAGTATTTT
d_call: .
j_call: TRBJ2-3
clone_size: .
v_call: TRBV5-1

cdr3_aa: CASTPEKTGGAGSGAFF
cdr3_nt: TGTGCCAGCACCCCGGAGAAAACAGGGGGCGCTGGGTCAGGGGCTTTCTTT
d_call: TRBD1
j_call: TRBJ1-1
clone_size: .
v_call: TRBV7-9

cdr3_aa: CASSFPSNEQFF
cdr3_nt: TGTGCCAGCAGTTTCCCCAGCAATGAGCAGTTCTTC
d_call: .
j_call: TRBJ2-1
clone_size: few
v_call: TRBV7-9

cdr3_aa: CSARPTRAVNTEAFF
cdr3_nt: TGCAGTGCTAGACCTACCCGGGCAGTGAACACTGAAGCTTTCTTT
d_call: .
j_call: TRBJ1-1
clone_size: once
v_call: TRBV20-1

cdr3_aa: CASSKDLGNNQPQHF
cdr3_nt: TGCGCCAGCTCGAAGGATCTTGGGAATAATCAGCCCCAGCATTTT
d_call: .
j_call: TRBJ1-5
clone_size: .
v_call: TRBV5-1

cdr3_aa: CASSRSGTGIGRYEQYF
cdr3_nt: TGTGCCAGCAGTAGATCCGGGACAGGGATTGGACGCTACGAGCAGTACTTC
d_call: TRBD1
j_call: TRBJ2-7
clone_size: few
v_call: TRBV6-6

cdr3_aa: CASSYEGVTQYF
cdr3_nt: TGTGCCAGCAGCTACGAGGGGGTAACGCAGTATTTT
d_call: .
j_call: TRBJ2-3
clone_size: few
v_call: TRBV5-5

cdr3_aa: CSARGGAGTEAFF
cdr3_nt: TGCAGTGCTAGAGGGGGGGCTGGGACTGAAGCTTTCTTT
d_call: .
j_call: TRBJ1-1
clone_size: .
v_call: TRBV20-1

cdr3_aa: CASSLSGTGLDEQYF
cdr3_nt: TGCGCCAGCAGCTTATCTGGGACAGGGTTGGACGAGCAGTACTTC
d_call: TRBD1
j_call: TRBJ2-7
clone_size: few
v_call: TRBV5-1

cdr3_aa: CSATGGSRYEQYF
cdr3_nt: TGCAGTGCTACAGGGGGCTCGCGTTACGAGCAGTACTTC
d_call: TRBD1
j_call: TRBJ2-7
clone_size: few
v_call: TRBV20-1

cdr3_aa: CASSLSSGTQETQYF
cdr3_nt: TGCGCCAGCAGCTTGTCTTCGGGAACACAAGAGACCCAGTACTTC
d_call: .
j_call: TRBJ2-5
clone_size: many
v_call: TRBV5-1

cdr3_aa: CASSYSNPDTYEQYF
cdr3_nt: TGTGCCAGCAGTTACTCGAATCCGGATACCTACGAGCAGTACTTC
d_call: .
j_call: TRBJ2-7
clone_size: .
v_call: TRBV6-6

cdr3_aa: CASSFSSGRADTQYF
cdr3_nt: TGTGCCAGCAGTTTCTCTAGCGGGAGGGCAGATACGCAGTATTTT
d_call: TRBD2
j_call: TRBJ2-3
clone_size: once
v_call: TRBV12-3/TRBV12-4

cdr3_aa: CASSPPFGTSGRHEQFF
cdr3_nt: TGTGCCAGCAGTCCCCCATTCGGGACTAGCGGGAGACATGAGCAGTTCTTC
d_call: TRBD2
j_call: TRBJ2-1
clone_size: .
v_call: TRBV12-3/TRBV12-4

cdr3_aa: CGVGDSNQPQHF
cdr3_nt: TGCGGCGTTGGGGATAGCAATCAGCCCCAGCATTTT
d_call: .
j_call: TRBJ1-5
clone_size: .
v_call: TRBV29-1

cdr3_aa: CASSLTAILNEQFF
cdr3_nt: TGCGCCAGCAGCTTGACCGCCATCCTCAATGAGCAGTTCTTC
d_call: .
j_call: TRBJ2-1
clone_size: .
v_call: TRBV5-1

cdr3_aa: CASSLAPGDYTEAFF
cdr3_nt: TGCGCCAGCAGCTTGGCCCCCGGCGATTACACTGAAGCTTTCTTT
d_call: .
j_call: TRBJ1-1
clone_size: .
v_call: TRBV5-1